The clone carrying this T cell receptor (beta chain) was counted many times. Its specificity is not known. V lost 2 bases, J lost 6 bases, and 1 base stayed unmatched. The germline V gene encodes CDR1 MDHEN and CDR2 SYDVKM. This CDR3 spans 13 amino acids. These data come from a study of early T cells in non-severe SARS-CoV-2 infection. Across the study: The authors sequenced bulk RNA from unsorted whole blood, leaving chains unpaired. Study-wide results and limits: The study's VDJdb matching favored anti-spike CD8 responses and missed private and CD4 specificities.

Unique molecular identifiers were affixed to single, distinct cDNA molecules. MiXCR, run by TCRdb on the 5' RACE reads, gives a single entry per CDR3 protein. Of under 85,000 distinct CDR3 sequences detected, roughly 12% appear once; the ten largest clones hold 5% to 7.5%. The sample was whole blood. The source of this sequence is an adult who was a healthcare worker with PCR-confirmed SARS-CoV-2 infection or an uninfected control (not recorded which). The chain has TRBV28 and TRBJ2-3, with 8 bases matching TRBD2. CDR3 nucleotide sequence: TGTGCCAGCAGTTTAAGACTAGCGGATACGCAGTATTTT. It codes for CASSLRLADTQYF.